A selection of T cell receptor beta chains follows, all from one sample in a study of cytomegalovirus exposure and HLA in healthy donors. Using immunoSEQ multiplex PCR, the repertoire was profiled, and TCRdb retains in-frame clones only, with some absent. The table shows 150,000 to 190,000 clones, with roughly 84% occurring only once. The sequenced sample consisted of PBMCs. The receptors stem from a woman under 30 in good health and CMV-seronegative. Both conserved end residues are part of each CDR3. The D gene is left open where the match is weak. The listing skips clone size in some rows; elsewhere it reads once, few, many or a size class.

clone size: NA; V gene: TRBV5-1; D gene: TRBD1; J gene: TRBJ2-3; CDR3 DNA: TGCGCCAGCAGCTGGGGACAGGGGCAAGATACGCAGTATTTT; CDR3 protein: CASSWGQGQDTQYF
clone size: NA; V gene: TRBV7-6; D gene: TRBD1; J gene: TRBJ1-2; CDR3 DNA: TGTGCCAGCAGCCTCCTCGGGGGACAGGGGTTTGGTGGCTACACCTTC; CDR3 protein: CASSLLGGQGFGGYTF
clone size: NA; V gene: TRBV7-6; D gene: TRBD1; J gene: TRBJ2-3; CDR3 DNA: TGTGCCAGCAGCTTAGGGACAGGGGTCACAGATACGCAGTATTTT; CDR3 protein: CASSLGTGVTDTQYF
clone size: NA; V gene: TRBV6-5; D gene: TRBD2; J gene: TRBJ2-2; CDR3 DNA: TGTGCCAGCAAGGCTAGCGGGGGGGCCGGCGGGGAGCTGTTTTTT; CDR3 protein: CASKASGGAGGELFF
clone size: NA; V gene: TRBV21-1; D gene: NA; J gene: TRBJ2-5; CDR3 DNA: TGTGCCAGCAGCCTACTTAGAGGGCAGTACTTC; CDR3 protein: CASSLLRGQYF
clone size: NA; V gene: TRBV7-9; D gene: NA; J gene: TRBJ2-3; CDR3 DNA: TGTGCCAGCAGCCCCCCGGGGTATCTGGGTGGCACAGATACGCAGTATTTT; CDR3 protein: CASSPPGYLGGTDTQYF
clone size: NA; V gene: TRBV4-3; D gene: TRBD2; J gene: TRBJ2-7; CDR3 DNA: TGCGCCAGCAGCCAAGTCGCTGGAAGCGGGGGTTCCTACGAGCAGTACTTC; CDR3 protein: CASSQVAGSGGSYEQYF
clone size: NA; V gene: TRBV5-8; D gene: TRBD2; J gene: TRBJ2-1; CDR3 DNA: TGTGCCACCCGATGGACCCCCGGGCCTAGCGGGAGGGCCAATGAGCAGTTCTTC; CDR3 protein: CATRWTPGPSGRANEQFF
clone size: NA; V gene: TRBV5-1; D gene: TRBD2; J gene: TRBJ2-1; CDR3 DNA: TGCGCCAGCAGCTTACTAGCGGGAGGGTCTCGTGAGCAGTTCTTC; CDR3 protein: CASSLLAGGSREQFF
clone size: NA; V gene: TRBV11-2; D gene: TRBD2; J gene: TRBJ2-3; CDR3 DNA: TGTGCCAGCAGACCGACTAGCAACACAGATACGCAGTATTTT; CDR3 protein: CASRPTSNTDTQYF
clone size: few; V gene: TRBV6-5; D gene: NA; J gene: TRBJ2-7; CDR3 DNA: TGTGCCAGCAGTTACGGCAGAACATACGAGCAGTACTTC; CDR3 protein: CASSYGRTYEQYF
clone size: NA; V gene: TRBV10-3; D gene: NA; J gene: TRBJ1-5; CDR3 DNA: TGTGCCATACAGGGTGGCAATCAGCCCCAGCATTTT; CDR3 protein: CAIQGGNQPQHF
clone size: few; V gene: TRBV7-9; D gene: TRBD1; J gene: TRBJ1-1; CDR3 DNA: TGTGCCAGCAGCTTCACAGGGGACACTGAAGCTTTCTTT; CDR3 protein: CASSFTGDTEAFF
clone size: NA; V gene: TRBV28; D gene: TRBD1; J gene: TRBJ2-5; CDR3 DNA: TGTGCCAGCAGCCCTACAGGGGATGAGGAGACCCAGTACTTC; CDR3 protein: CASSPTGDEETQYF
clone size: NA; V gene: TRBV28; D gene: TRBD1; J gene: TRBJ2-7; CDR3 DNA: TGTGCCGTGACAGGGGGCTACGAGCAGTACTTC; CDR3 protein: CAVTGGYEQYF
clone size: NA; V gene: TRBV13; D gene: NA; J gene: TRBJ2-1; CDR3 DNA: TGTGCCAGCAGCTCCCGGGATAAACCCTACAATGAGCAGTTCTTC; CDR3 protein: CASSSRDKPYNEQFF
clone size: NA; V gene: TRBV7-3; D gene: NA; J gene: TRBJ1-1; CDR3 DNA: TGTGCCAGCAGCTTCGACAGGTTGACTGAAGCTTTCTTT; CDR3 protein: CASSFDRLTEAFF
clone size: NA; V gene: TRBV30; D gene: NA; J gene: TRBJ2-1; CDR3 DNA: TGTGCCTGGAGTGTCCCCCCAGCGGAGCAGTTCTTC; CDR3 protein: CAWSVPPAEQFF
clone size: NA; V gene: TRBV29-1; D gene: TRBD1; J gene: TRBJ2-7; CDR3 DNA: TGCAGCGTCCTGGACAGGGTTGGAAACGAGCAGTACTTC; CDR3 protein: CSVLDRVGNEQYF
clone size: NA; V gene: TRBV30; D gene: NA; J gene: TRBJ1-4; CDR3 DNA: TGTGCCTGGAGTGGCCTCAGTAATGAAAAACTGTTTTTT; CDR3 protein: CAWSGLSNEKLFF
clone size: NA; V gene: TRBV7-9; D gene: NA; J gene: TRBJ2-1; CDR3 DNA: TGTGCCAGCAGCCGTAATGGGCCTTACAATGAGCAGTTCTTC; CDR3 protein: CASSRNGPYNEQFF
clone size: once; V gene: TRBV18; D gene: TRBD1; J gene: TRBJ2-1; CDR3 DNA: TGTGCCAGCTCACCAACTCTTACAGGGGACAATGAGCAGTTCTTC; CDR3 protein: CASSPTLTGDNEQFF
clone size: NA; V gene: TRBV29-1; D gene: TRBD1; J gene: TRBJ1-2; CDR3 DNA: TGCAGCGTTGGCGGGGACAGCTATGGCTACACCTTC; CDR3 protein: CSVGGDSYGYTF
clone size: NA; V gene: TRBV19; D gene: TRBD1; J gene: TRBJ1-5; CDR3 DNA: TGTGCCAGTAGCCCGGGACAGGGCCTTTATCAGCCCCAGCATTTT; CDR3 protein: CASSPGQGLYQPQHF
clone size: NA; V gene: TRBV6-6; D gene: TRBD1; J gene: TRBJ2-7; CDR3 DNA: TGTGCCGCTAGGGGACAGGGGGACTACGAGCAGTACTTC; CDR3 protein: CAARGQGDYEQYF
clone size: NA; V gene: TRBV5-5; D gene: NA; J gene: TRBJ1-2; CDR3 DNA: TGTGCCAGCAGCTTGTTCCCGGGAAGGCCCCACTATGGCTACACCTTC; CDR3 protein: CASSLFPGRPHYGYTF
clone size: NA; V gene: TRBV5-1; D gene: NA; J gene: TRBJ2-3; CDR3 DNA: TGCGCCAGCAGCTTGGGGCCCACAGATACGCAGTATTTT; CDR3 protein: CASSLGPTDTQYF
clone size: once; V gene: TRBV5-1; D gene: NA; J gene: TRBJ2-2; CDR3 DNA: TGCGCCAGCAGCTTGGCCCCGACAGTTTCCACCGGGGAGCTGTTTTTT; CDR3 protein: CASSLAPTVSTGELFF